This T cell receptor beta chain was identified in a study of T cells after yellow fever vaccination. Study-wide background: Libraries from low-cell-number fractions were prepared with the SMART-Seq v4 Ultra Low Input RNA kit.

V lost 5 bases and J 4 bases, leaving 24 bases between the germline ends. Germline CDR1 is MNHNS and CDR2 is SASEGT. The CDR3 contains 17 residues. TCRdb re-called the 5' RACE reads with MiXCR, one entry per CDR3 protein. Of 350,000 or so distinct CDR3 sequences listed, about 8.3% are singletons. This clonotype occurred a few times. The TCR was taken from a man aged 18-30 years who received the YFV17D yellow fever vaccine. The chain carries TRBV6-1 and TRBJ2-7, with TRBD2 as a possible D gene (7 bases). This specimen was PBMCs, taken about 49 days after the first yellow fever vaccination. This chain's CDR3 is CASSPTGARDYIYEQYF. CDR3 coding DNA: TGTGCCAGCAGTCCGACAGGAGCCCGGGACTATATTTACGAGCAGTACTTC.